This T cell receptor (beta chain) was profiled in a study of cytomegalovirus exposure and HLA in healthy donors. Points from the study as a whole: The listing of roughly 160 TCR beta chains classed them as cytomegalovirus-associated. Rare sequences made up most TCRs, while some public TCRs were found in many donors. Reports described diagnosis of cytomegalovirus status by the classifier as highly specific and sensitive.

Produced via immunoSEQ multiplex PCR; TCRdb's table is partial and in-frame only. The sample carries 71,000 or so clones, approximately 94% recorded once. V shed 2 bases and J 4 bases; nucleotides not matched to a gene: 4. Germline V lookup: CDR1 MNHEY, CDR2 SVGAGI. The CDR3 consists of 15 residues. Donors came from a validation cohort of 90 to 150 subjects, distinct from the first 666-subject cohort. With respect to this clone: The antigen remains unidentified.

Sequences were obtained from PBMCs. The J gene is TRBJ2-1, the V gene TRBV6-5, with 8 bases identical to TRBD2. This receptor was obtained from a woman younger than 35 in good health and CMV-seropositive. The DNA for the CDR3 is TGTGCCAGCAGTTACGACGGGGGGGGATACAATGAGCAGTTCTTC. The encoded protein is CASSYDGGGYNEQFF.